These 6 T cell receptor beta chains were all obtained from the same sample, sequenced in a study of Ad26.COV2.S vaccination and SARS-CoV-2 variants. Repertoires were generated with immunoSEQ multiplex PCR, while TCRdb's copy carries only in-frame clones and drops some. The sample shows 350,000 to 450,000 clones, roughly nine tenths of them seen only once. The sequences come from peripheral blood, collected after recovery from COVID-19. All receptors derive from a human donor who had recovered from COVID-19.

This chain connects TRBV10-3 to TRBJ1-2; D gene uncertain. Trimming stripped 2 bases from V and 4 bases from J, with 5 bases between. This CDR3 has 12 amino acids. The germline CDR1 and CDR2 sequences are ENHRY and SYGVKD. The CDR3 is CAISERTYGYTF. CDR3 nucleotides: TGTGCCATCAGTGAGCGGACCTATGGCTACACCTTC.

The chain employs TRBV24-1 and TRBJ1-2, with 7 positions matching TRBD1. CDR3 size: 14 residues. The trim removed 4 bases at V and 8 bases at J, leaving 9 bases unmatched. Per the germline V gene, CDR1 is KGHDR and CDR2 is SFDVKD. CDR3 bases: TGTGCCACCAGTGACCTGCGGACAGGAAAAGGCTACACCTTC. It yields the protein CATSDLRTGKGYTF.

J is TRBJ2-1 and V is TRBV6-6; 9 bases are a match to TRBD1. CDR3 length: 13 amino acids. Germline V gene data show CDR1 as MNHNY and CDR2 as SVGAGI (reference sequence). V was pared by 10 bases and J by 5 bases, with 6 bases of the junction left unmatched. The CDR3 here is CAITGGSNNEQFF. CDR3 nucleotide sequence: TGTGCCATCACAGGGGGCAGTAACAATGAGCAGTTCTTC.

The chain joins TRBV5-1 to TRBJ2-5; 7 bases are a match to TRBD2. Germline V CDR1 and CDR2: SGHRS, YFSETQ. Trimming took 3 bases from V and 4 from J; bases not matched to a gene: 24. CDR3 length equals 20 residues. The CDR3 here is CASSSEERQQTSAEGETQYF. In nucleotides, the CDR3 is TGCGCCAGCAGCTCCGAGGAAAGACAGCAAACTAGCGCCGAGGGAGAGACCCAGTACTTC.

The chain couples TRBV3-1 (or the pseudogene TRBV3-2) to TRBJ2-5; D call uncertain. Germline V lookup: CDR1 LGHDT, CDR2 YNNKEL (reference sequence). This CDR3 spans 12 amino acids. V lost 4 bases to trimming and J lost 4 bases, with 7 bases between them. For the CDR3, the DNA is TGTGCCAGCAGCCCCTCATCAGAGACCCAGTACTTC. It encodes CASSPSSETQYF.

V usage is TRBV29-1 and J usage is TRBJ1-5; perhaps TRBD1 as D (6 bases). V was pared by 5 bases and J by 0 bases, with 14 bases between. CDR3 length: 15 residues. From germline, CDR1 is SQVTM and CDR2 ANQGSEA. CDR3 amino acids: CSVQTGIGSNQPQHF. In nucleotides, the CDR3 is TGCAGCGTTCAAACAGGGATAGGTAGCAATCAGCCCCAGCATTTT.